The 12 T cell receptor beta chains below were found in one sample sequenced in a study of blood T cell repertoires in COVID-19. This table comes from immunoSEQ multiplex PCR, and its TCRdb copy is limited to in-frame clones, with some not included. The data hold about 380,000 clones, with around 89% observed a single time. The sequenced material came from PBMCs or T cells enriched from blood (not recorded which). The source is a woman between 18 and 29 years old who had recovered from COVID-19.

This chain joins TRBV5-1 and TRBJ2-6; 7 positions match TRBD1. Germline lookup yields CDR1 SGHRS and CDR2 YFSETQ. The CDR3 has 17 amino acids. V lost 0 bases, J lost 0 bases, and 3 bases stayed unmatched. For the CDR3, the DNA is TGCGCCAGCAGCTTGGTGGGACAGCGCTCTGGGGCCAACGTCCTGACTTTC. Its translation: CASSLVGQRSGANVLTF.

The CDR3 spells CASSLSRGRTETQYF. The CDR3 DNA follows: TGTGCCAGCAGCTTAAGTCGAGGGAGAACAGAGACCCAGTACTTC. V and J are TRBV7-9 and TRBJ2-5, with a weak D call TRBD2 (5 bases). Trimming pared 2 bases from V and 4 bases from J, leaving 14 bases between. This CDR3 is 15 amino acids long. CDR1 is SEHNR, CDR2 FQNEAQ, per germline (reference sequence).

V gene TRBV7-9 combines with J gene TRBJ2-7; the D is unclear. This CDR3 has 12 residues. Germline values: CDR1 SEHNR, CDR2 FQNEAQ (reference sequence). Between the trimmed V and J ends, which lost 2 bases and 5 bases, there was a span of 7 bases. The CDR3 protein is CASSLQVDEQYF. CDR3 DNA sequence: TGTGCCAGCAGCTTACAAGTAGACGAGCAGTACTTC.

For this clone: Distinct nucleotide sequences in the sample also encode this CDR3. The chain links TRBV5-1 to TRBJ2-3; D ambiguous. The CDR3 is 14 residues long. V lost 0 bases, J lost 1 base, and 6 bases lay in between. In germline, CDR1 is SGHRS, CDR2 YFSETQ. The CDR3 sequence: CASSLGGRTDTQYF. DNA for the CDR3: TGCGCCAGCAGCTTGGGCGGCCGCACAGATACGCAGTATTTT.

CDR3 sequence: CASSFGDKYNEQFF. In DNA form, the CDR3 reads TGTGCCAGCAGCTTTGGGGACAAATACAATGAGCAGTTCTTC. V usage is TRBV7-6 and J usage is TRBJ2-1, with a tentative D call TRBD1 (6 bases). The germline CDR1 and CDR2 sequences are SGHVS and FNYEAQ. There are 14 residues in the CDR3. Deletions cut 3 bases from V and 4 bases from J, with 10 bases between.

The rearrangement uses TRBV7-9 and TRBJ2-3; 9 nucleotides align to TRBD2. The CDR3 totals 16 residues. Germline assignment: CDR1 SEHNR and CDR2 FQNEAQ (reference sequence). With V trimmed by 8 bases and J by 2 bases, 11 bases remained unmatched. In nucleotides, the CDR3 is TGTGCCAGCTCCCGGGGGAGCGGGGGGTTCACAGATACGCAGTATTTT. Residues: CASSRGSGGFTDTQYF.

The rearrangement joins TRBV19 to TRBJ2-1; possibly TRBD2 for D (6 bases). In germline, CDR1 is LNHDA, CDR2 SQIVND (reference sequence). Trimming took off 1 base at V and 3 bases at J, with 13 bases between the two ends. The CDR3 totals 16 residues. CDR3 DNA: TGTGCCAGTAGTATAGCAAACTGGCGGGGCTACAATGAGCAGTTCTTC. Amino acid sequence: CASSIANWRGYNEQFF. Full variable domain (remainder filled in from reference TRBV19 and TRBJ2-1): DGGITQSPKYLFRKEGQNVTLSCEQNLNHDAMYWYRQDPGQGLRLIYYSQIVNDFQKGDIAEGYSVSREKKESFPLTVTSAQKNPTAFYLCASSIANWRGYNEQFFGPGTRLTVL.

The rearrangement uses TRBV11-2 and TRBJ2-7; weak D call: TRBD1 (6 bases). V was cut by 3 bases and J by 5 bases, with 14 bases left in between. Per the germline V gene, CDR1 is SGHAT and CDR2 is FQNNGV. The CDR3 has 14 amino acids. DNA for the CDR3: TGTGCCAGCAGCTTCGGTACAGGGACCAACGAGCAGTACTTC. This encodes CASSFGTGTNEQYF.

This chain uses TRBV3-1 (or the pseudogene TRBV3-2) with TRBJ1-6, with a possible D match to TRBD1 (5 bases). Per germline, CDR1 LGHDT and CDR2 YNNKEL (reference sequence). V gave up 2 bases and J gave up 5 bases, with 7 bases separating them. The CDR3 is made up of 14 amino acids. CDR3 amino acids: CASSQSGNNSPLHF. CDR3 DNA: TGTGCCAGCAGCCAATCAGGGAATAATTCACCCCTCCACTTT.

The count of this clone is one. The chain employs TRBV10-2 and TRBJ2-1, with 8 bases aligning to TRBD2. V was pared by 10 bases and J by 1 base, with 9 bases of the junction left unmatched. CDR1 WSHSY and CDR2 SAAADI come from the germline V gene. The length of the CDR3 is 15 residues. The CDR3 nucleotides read TGCGCCATCTCTCCTCCTAGCGGGTCCTACAATGAGCAGTTCTTC. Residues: CAISPPSGSYNEQFF.

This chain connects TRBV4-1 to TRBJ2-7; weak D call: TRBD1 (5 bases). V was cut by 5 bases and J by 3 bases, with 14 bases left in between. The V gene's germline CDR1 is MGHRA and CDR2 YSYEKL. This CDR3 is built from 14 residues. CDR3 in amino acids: CASSSSKGNYEQYF. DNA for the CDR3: TGCGCCAGCAGCTCATCAAAGGGGAACTACGAGCAGTACTTC.

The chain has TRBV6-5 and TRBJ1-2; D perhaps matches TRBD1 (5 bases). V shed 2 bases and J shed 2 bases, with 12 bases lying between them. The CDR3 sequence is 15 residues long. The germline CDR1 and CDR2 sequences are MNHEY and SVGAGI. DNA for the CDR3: TGTGCCAGCAGTTACAGCAGGACATCAAACTATGGCTACACCTTC. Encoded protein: CASSYSRTSNYGYTF.